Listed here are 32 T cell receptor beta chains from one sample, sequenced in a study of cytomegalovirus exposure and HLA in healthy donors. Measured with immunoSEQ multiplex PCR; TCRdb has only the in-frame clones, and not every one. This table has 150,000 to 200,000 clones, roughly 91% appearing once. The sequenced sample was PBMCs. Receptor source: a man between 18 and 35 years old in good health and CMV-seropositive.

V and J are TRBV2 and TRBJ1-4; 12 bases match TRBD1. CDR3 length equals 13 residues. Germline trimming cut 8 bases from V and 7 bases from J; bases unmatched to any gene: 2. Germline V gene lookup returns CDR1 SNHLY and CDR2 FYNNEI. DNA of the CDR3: TGTGCCAGCTCGGGACAGGGGGCTGAAAAACTGTTTTTT. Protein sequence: CASSGQGAEKLFF.

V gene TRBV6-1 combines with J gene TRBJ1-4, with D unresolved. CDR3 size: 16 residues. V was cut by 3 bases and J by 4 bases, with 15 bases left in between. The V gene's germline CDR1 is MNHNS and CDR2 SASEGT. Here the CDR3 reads CASSDVRNPSNEKLFF. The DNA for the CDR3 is TGTGCCAGCAGTGACGTGCGTAACCCTAGTAATGAAAAACTGTTTTTT.

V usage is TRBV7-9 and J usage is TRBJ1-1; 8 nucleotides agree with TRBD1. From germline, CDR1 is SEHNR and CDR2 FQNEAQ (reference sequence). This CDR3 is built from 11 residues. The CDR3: CLQDRDTEAFF. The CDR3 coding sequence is TGTCTCCAGGACAGGGACACTGAAGCTTTCTTT.

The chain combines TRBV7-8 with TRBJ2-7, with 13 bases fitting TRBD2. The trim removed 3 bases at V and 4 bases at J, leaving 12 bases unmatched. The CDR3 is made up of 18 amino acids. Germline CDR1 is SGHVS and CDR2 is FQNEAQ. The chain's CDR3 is CASSFGTSGTNGVYEQYF. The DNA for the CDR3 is TGTGCCAGCAGCTTTGGGACTAGCGGGACAAATGGGGTTTACGAGCAGTACTTC.

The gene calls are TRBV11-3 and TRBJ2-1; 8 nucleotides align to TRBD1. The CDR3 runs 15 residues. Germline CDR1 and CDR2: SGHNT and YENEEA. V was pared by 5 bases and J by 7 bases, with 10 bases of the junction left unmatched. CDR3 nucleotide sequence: TGTGCCAGCAGCGGCCCAGGGGGCGCGTTTAATGAGCAGTTCTTC. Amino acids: CASSGPGGAFNEQFF.

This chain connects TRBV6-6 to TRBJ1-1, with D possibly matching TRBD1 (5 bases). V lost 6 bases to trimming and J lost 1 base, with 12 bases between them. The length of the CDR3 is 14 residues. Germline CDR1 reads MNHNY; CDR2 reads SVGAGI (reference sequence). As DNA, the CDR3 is TGTGCCAGCAGGCCGCAGGGATGGAACACTGAAGCTTTCTTT. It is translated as CASRPQGWNTEAFF.

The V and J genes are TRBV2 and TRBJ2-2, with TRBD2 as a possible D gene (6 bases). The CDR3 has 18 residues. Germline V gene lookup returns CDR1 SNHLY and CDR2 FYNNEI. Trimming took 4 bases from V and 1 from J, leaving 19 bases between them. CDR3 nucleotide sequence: TGTGCCAGCAGTGCTAAAGACGGGAGAGGTTGGAACACCGGGGAGCTGTTTTTT. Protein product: CASSAKDGRGWNTGELFF. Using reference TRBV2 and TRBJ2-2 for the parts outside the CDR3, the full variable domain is EPEVTQTPSHQVTQMGQEVILRCVPISNHLYFYWYRQILGQKVEFLVSFYNNEISEKSEIFDDQFSVERPDGSNFTLKIRSTKLEDSAMYFCASSAKDGRGWNTGELFFGEGSRLTVL.

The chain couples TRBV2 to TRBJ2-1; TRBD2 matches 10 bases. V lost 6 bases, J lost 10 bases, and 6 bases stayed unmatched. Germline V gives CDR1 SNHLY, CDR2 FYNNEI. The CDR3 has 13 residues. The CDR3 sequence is CASRSLAGVEQFF. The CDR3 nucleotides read TGTGCCAGCAGATCCCTAGCGGGAGTCGAGCAGTTCTTC.

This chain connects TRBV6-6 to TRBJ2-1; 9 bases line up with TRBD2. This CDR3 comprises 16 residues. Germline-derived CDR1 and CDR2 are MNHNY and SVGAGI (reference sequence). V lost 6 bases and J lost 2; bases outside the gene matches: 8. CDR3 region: CASRTVAGVAYNEQFF. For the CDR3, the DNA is TGTGCCAGCAGGACTGTAGCGGGAGTCGCCTACAATGAGCAGTTCTTC.

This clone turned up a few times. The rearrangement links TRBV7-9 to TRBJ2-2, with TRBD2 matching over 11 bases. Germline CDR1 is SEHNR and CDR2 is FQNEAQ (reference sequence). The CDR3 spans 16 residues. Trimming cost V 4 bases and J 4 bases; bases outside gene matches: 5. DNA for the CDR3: TGTGCCAGCAGCTCCTCGGGACTAGCGGTCACCGGGGAGCTGTTTTTT. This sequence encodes CASSSSGLAVTGELFF. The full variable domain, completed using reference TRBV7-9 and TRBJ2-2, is DTGVSQNPRHKITKRGQNVTFRCDPISEHNRLYWYRQTLGQGPEFLTYFQNEAQLEKSRLLSDRFSAERPKGSFSTLEIQRTEQGDSAMYLCASSSSGLAVTGELFFGEGSRLTVL.

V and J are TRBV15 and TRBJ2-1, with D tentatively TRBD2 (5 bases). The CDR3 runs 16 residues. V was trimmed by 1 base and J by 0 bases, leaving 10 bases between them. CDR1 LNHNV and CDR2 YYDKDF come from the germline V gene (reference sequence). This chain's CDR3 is CATSRAAGPSYNEQFF. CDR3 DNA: TGTGCCACCAGCAGAGCGGCGGGCCCCTCCTACAATGAGCAGTTCTTC. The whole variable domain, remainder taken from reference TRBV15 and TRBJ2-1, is DAMVIQNPRYQVTQFGKPVTLSCSQTLNHNVMYWYQQKSSQAPKLLFHYYDKDFNNEADTPDNFQSRRPNTSFCFLDIRSPGLGDTAMYLCATSRAAGPSYNEQFFGPGTRLTVL.

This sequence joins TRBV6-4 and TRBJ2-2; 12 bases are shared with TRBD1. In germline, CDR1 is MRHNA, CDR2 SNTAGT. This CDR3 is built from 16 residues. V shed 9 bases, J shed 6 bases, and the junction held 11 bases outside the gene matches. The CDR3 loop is CASSSSGTGGSGELFF. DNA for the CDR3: TGTGCCAGTTCGTCATCCGGGACAGGGGGCTCCGGGGAGCTGTTTTTT.

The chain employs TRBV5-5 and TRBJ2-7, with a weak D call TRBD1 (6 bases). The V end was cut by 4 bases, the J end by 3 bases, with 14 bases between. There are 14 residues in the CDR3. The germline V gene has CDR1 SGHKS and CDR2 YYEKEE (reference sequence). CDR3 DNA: TGTGCCAGCAGCGCAGGGGTTAGCGACTACGAGCAGTACTTC. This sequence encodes CASSAGVSDYEQYF.

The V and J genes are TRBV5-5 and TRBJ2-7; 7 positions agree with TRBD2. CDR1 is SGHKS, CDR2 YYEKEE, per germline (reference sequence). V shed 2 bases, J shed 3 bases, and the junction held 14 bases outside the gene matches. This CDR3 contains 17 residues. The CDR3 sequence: CASSLYLADNYLYEQYF. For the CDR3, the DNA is TGTGCCAGCAGCTTATATCTAGCGGATAACTATCTCTACGAGCAGTACTTC.

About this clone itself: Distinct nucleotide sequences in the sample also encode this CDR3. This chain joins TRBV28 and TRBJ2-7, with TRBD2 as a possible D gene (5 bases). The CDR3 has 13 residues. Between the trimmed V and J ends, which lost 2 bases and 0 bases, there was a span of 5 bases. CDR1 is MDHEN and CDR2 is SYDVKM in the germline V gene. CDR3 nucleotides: TGTGCCAGCAGTTTAGCGGGCTCCTACGAGCAGTACTTC. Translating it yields CASSLAGSYEQYF.

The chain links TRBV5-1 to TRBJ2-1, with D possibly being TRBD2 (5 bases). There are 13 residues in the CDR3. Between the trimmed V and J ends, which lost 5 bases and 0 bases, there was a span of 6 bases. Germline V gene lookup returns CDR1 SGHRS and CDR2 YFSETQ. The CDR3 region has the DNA TGCGCCAGCAGTGAGGGCTCCTACAATGAGCAGTTCTTC. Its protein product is CASSEGSYNEQFF.

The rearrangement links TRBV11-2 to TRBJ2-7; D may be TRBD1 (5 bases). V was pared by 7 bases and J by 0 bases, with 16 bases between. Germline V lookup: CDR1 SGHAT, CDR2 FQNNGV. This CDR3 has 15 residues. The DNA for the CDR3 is TGTGCCAGCAACCCGACAGAAACCTACTCCTACGAGCAGTACTTC. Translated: CASNPTETYSYEQYF. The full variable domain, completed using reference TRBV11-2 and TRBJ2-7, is EAGVAQSPRYKIIEKRQSVAFWCNPISGHATLYWYQQILGQGPKLLIQFQNNGVVDDSQLPKDRFSAERLKGVDSTLKIQPAKLEDSAVYLCASNPTETYSYEQYFGPGTRLTVT.

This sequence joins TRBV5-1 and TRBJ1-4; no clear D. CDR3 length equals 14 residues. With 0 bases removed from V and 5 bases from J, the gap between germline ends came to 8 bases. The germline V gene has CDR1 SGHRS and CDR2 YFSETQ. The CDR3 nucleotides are TGCGCCAGCAGCTTGGGCCGGGGAAATGAAAAACTGTTTTTT. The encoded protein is CASSLGRGNEKLFF.

Here the CDR3 DNA reads TGTGCCAGCAGCTTGGTGTACGGAGATGGCTACACCTTC. Its protein product is CASSLVYGDGYTF. J is TRBJ1-2 and V is TRBV5-6; D is unclear. The germline CDR1 and CDR2 sequences are SGHDT and YYEEEE. The CDR3 has 13 amino acids. Trimming left V 0 bases short and J 6 bases short, with 9 bases between. Combining the CDR3 with reference TRBV5-6 and TRBJ1-2 gives the whole variable domain DAGVTQSPTHLIKTRGQQVTLRCSPKSGHDTVSWYQQALGQGPQFIFQYYEEEERQRGNFPDRFSGHQFPNYSSELNVNALLLGDSALYLCASSLVYGDGYTFGSGTRLTVV.

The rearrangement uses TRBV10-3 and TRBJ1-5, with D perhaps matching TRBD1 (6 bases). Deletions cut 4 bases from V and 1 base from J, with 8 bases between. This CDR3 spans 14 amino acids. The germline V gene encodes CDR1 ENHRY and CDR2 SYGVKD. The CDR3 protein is CAISAGQSNQPQHF. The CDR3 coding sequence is TGTGCCATCAGTGCTGGACAGAGCAATCAGCCCCAGCATTTT.

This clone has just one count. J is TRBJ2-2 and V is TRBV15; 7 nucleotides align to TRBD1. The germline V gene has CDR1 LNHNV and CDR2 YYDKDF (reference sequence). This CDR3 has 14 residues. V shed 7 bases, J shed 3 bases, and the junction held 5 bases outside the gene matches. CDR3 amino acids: CATTDRADTGELFF. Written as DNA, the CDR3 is TGTGCCACCACTGACAGGGCCGACACCGGGGAGCTGTTTTTT.

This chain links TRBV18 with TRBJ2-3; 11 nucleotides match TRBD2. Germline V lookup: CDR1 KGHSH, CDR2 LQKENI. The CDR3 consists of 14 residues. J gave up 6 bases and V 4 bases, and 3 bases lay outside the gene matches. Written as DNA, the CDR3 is TGTGCCAGCTCACAACTAGCGGGAGACGATACGCAGTATTTT. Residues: CASSQLAGDDTQYF.

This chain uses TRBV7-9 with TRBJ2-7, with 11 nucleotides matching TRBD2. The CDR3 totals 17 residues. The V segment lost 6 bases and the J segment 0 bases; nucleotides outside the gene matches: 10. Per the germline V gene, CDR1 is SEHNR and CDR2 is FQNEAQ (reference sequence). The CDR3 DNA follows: TGTGCCAGCAGTCCCGCGCCTGGGACTAGCGGCTCCTACGAGCAGTACTTC. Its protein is CASSPAPGTSGSYEQYF.

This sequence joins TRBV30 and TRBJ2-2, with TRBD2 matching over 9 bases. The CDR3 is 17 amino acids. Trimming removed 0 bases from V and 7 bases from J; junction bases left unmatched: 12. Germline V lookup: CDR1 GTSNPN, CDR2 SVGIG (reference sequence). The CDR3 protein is CAWSVRRLAEGNGELFF. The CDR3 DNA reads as TGTGCCTGGAGTGTCCGTCGACTAGCGGAGGGGAACGGGGAGCTGTTTTTT.

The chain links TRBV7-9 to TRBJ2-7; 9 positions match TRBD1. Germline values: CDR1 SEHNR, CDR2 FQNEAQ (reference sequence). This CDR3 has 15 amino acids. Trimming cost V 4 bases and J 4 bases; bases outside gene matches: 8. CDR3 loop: CASSSGTGLRYEQYF. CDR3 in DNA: TGTGCCAGCAGCTCTGGGACAGGGTTGCGGTACGAGCAGTACTTC.

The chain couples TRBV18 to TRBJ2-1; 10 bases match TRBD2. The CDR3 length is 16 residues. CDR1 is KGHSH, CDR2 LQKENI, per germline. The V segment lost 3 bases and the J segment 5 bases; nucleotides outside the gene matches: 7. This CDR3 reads CASSPPSGGGNNEQFF. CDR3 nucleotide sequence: TGTGCCAGCTCACCTCCCAGCGGGGGGGGGAACAATGAGCAGTTCTTC. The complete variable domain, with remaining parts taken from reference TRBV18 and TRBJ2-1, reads NAGVMQNPRHLVRRRGQEARLRCSPMKGHSHVYWYRQLPEEGLKFMVYLQKENIIDESGMPKERFSAEFPKEGPSILRIQQVVRGDSAAYFCASSPPSGGGNNEQFFGPGTRLTVL.

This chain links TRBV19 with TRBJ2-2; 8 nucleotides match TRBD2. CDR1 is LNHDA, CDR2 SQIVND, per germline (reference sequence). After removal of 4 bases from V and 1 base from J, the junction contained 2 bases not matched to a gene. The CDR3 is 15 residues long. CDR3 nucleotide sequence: TGTGCCAGTAGTAGGACTAGCCGGAACACCGGGGAGCTGTTTTTT. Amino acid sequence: CASSRTSRNTGELFF.

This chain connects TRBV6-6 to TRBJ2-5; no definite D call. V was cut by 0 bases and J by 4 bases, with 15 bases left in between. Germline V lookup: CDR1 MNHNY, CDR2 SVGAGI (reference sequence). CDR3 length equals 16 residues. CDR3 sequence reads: CASSYSKQTQRETQYF. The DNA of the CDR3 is TGTGCCAGCAGTTACTCGAAACAGACCCAACGAGAGACCCAGTACTTC.

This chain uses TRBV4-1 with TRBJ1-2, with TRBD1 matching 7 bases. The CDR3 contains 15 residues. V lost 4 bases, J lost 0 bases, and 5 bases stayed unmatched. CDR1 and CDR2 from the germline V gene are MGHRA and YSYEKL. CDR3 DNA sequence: TGCGCCAGCAGCCCGGGACAGCTTTCTAACTATGGCTACACCTTC. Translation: CASSPGQLSNYGYTF.

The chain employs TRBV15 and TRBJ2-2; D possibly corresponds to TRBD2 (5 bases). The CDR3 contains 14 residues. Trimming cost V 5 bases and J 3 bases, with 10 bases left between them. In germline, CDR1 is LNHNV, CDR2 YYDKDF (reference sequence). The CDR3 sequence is CATSFGVDTGELFF. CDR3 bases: TGTGCCACCAGCTTCGGGGTAGACACCGGGGAGCTGTTTTTT.

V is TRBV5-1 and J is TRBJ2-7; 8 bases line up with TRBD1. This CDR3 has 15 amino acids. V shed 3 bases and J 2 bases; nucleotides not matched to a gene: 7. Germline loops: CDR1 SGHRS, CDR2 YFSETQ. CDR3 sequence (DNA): TGCGCCAGCAGCTACCTCGGGACAGGAGCCTACGAGCAGTACTTC. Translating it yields CASSYLGTGAYEQYF.

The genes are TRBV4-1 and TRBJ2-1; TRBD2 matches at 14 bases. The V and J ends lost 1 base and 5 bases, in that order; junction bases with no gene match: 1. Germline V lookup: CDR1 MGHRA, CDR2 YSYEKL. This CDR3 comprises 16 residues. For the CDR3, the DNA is TGCGCCAGCAGCCAAGGACTAGCGGGAGGGAACAATGAGCAGTTCTTC. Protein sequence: CASSQGLAGGNNEQFF.